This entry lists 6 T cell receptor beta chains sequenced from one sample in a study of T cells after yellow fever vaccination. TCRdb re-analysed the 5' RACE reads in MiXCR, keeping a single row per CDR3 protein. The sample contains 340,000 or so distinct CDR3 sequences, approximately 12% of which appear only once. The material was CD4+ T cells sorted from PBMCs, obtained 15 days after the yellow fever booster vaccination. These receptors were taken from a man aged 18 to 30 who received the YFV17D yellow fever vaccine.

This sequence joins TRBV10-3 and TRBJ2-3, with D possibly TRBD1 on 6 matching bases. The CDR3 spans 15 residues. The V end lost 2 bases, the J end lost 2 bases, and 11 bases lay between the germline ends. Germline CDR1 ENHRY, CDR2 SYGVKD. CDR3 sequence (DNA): TGTGCCATCAGTGAGGGACAGCTCTACACAGATACGCAGTATTTT. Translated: CAISEGQLYTDTQYF.

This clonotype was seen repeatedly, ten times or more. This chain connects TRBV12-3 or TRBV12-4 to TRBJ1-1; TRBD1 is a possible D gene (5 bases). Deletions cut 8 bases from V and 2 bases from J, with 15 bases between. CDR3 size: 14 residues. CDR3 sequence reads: CASRFRQTNTEAFF. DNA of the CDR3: TGTGCCAGCCGCTTCCGACAGACTAACACTGAAGCTTTCTTT.

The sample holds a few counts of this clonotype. Here the CDR3 DNA reads TGTGCCAGCAGCCCGTTAACAAGTGGAAACATTCAGTACTTC. Translating gives CASSPLTSGNIQYF. The chain couples TRBV7-9 to TRBJ2-4, with D unresolved. The CDR3 is 14 amino acids. The germline gives CDR1 SEHNR, CDR2 FQNEAQ (reference sequence). V was pared by 5 bases and J by 6 bases, with 14 bases between.

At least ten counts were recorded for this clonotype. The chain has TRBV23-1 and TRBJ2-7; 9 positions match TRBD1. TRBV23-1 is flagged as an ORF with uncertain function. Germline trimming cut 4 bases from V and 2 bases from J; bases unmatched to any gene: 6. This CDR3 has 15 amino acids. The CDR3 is CASSLRDRDAYEQYF. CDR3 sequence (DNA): TGCGCCAGCAGTCTCCGGGACAGGGACGCCTACGAGCAGTACTTC.

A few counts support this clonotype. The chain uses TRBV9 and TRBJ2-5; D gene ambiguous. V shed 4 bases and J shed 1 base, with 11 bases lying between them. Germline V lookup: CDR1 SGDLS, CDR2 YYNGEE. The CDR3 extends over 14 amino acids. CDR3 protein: CASSPGRVQETQYF. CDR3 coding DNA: TGTGCCAGCAGCCCCGGAAGGGTCCAAGAGACCCAGTACTTC.

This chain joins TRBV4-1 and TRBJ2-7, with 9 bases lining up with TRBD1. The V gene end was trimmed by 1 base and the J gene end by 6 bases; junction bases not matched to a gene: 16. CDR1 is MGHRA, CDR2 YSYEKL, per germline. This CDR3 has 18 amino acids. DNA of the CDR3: TGCGCCAGCAGCCAAGGCCAAGGTTTTGGGACAGGGAAATCCGAGCAGTACTTC. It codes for CASSQGQGFGTGKSEQYF.